This TCR beta chain was recorded in a study of neurological immune-mediated disorders. CD4+ or CD8+ T cells at a count of 800,000 to 1,000,000 served as input for the sorted libraries. Whole-study results and caveats: Whereas HTLV-1-associated myelopathy showed the most TCR clonal expansion, multiple sclerosis showed the least, with levels below those of healthy controls.

The length of the CDR3 is 18 residues. Germline-derived CDR1 and CDR2 are MGHRA and YSYEKL. This clonotype was recorded once. The antigen is not known. One end of the junction is discordant with germline, which a read error may explain. The making of cDNA relied on 5'RACE with 10-nucleotide random UMIs. Each CDR3 protein is one row after TCRdb ran MiXCR on the 5' RACE reads. This sample has approximately 27,000 distinct CDR3 sequences; under 30% occur once, and the top ten carry around 27%. The sequenced sample consisted of CD4+ T cells from blood. The chain recombines TRBV4-1 with TRBJ1-4, with D unresolved. The origin of this receptor is a man aged 45 to 65 with HTLV-1-associated myelopathy (HAM/TSP). DNA of the CDR3: TGCGACAGCAGCCGAGAATTTTTAGGAGTTGCAACTAATGAAAAACTGTTTTTT. Translating it yields CDSSREFLGVATNEKLFF.